This TCR beta chain was found in a study of CD8 T cells in Susac syndrome. Germline-derived CDR1 and CDR2 are LNHNV and YYDKDF (reference sequence). The CDR3 has 13 residues. Trimming left V 1 base short and J 7 bases short, with 8 bases between. Roughly 0.45 to 1 ug RNA was reverse transcribed with random hexamers. TCRdb used MiXCR to reprocess the immunoSEQ multiplex PCR reads, holding one entry per CDR3 protein. The sample yields 300,000 to 350,000 distinct CDR3 sequences, around 92% seen once. The study sequenced TCR beta in blood CD8+ and CD4+ T cells. Source material: CD4+ T cells from PBMCs. The rearrangement joins TRBV15 to TRBJ2-1, with unresolved D. The receptor's source is a human donor with multiple sclerosis. CDR3 sequence reads: CATSRARVNEQFF. CDR3 in DNA: TGTGCCACCAGCAGAGCACGGGTAAATGAGCAGTTCTTC.